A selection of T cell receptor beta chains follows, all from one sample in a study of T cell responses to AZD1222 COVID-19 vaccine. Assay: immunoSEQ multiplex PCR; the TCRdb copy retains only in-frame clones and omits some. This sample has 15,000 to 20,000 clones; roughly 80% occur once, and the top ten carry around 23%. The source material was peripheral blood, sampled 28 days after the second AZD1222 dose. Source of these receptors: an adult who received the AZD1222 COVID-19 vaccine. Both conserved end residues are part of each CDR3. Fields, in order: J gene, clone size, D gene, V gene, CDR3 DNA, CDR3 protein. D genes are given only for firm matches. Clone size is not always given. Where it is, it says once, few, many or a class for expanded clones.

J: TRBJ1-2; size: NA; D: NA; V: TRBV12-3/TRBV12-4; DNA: TGTGCCAGCAGTTTGGCCGGGCAAGGCTACACCTTC; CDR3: CASSLAGQGYTF
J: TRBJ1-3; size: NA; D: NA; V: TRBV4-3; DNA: TGCGCCAGCAGCCAAGACAGCAGGTCCAGCTCTGGAAACACCATATATTTT; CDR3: CASSQDSRSSSGNTIYF
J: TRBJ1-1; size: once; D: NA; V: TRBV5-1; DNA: TGCGCCAGCAGCTTAAGGGACATGAACACTGAAGCTTTCTTT; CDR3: CASSLRDMNTEAFF
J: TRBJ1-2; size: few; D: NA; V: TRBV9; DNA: TGTGCCAGCAGCGTAGCTTACGGGGTTAAGGACTATGGCTACACCTTC; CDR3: CASSVAYGVKDYGYTF
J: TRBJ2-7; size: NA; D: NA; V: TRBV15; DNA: TGTGCCACCAGCCGGGACTTCTCCTACGAGCAGTACTTC; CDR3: CATSRDFSYEQYF
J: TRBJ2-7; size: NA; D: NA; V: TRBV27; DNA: TGTGCCAGCCGAGCCCATGCAGGGACATCCTACGAGCAGTACTTC; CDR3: CASRAHAGTSYEQYF
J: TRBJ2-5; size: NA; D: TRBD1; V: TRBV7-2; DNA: TGTGCCAGCAGCTTCGGACAGGGTGGGGAGACCCAGTACTTC; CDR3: CASSFGQGGETQYF
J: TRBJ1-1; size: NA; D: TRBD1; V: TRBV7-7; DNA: TGTGCCAGCAGCGCGGGACAGGGGACTGAAGCTTTCTTT; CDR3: CASSAGQGTEAFF
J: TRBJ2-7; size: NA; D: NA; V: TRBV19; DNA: TGTGCCAGTAGTATGATGCCAGGGTTTAATGTCGAGCAGTACTTC; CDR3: CASSMMPGFNVEQYF
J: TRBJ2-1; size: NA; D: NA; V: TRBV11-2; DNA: TGTGCCAGCAGCTTCGGCACGAGCAGGGCAAACAATGAGCAGTTCTTC; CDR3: CASSFGTSRANNEQFF
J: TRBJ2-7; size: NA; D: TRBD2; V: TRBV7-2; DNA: TGTGCCAGCGGATATAGCGGGGGGCAAGACGAGCAGTACTTC; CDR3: CASGYSGGQDEQYF
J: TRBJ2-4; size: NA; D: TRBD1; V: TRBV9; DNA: TGTGCCAGCAGCGCGACAGGGGAAAGTATTCAGTACTTC; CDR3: CASSATGESIQYF
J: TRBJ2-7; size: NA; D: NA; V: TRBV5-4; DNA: TGTGCCAGCAGCTCGAAGACTAACAACGAGCAGTACTTC; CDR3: CASSSKTNNEQYF
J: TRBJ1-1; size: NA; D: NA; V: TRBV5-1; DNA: TGCGCCAGCACTTTGGGGCCCTTTAACACTGAAGCTTTCTTT; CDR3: CASTLGPFNTEAFF
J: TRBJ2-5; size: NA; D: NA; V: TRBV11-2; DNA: TGTGCCAGCAGCCCCTCACAAGAGACCCAGTACTTC; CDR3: CASSPSQETQYF
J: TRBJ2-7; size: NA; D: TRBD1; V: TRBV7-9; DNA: TGTGCCAGCAGCTTAGGACAGGGCCTAACCTACGAGCAGTACTTC; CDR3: CASSLGQGLTYEQYF
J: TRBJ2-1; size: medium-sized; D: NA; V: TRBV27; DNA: TGTGCCAGCAGTCCCCTTATGACTAGTCCTGAGCAGTTCTTC; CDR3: CASSPLMTSPEQFF
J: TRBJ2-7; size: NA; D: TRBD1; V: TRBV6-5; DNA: TGTGCCACCACCGGGGACAGGGAAAGGGAGCAGTACTTC; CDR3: CATTGDREREQYF
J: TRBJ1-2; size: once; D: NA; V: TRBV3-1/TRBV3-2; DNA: TGTGCCAGCAGCCAGGGACGTAACGGAGGGGTCTATGGCTACACCTTC; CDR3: CASSQGRNGGVYGYTF
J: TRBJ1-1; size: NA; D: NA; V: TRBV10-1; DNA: TGCGCCAGCAGTGAAGTACCTGAAGCTTTCTTT; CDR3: CASSEVPEAFF
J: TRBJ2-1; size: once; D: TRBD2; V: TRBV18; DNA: TGTGCCAGCTCACCGGGACTAGCGGGGGGAAATGAGCAGTTCTTC; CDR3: CASSPGLAGGNEQFF
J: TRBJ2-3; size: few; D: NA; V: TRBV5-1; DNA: TGCGCCAGCAGCTTCGGACAGAAAGACGATACGCAGTATTTT; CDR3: CASSFGQKDDTQYF
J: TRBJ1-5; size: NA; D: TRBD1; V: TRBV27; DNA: TGTGCCAGCAGTTTACGAGGGACAGGGGGCGCCCCTAGCAATCAGCCCCAGCATTTT; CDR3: CASSLRGTGGAPSNQPQHF
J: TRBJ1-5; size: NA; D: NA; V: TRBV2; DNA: TGTGCCAGCAGTGACGAGGCCTCAAGACCCCAGCATTTT; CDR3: CASSDEASRPQHF
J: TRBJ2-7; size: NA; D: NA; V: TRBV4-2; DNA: TGTGCCAGCAGCCAATCGGACAGCTACGAGCAGTACTTC; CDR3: CASSQSDSYEQYF
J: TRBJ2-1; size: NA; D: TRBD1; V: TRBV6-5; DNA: TGTGCCAGCAACCGGGACAGCAACAATGAGCAGTTCTTC; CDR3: CASNRDSNNEQFF
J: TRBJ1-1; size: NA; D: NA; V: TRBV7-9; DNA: TGTGCCAGCAGCTTAGCGGGTTATGAAGCTTTCTTT; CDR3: CASSLAGYEAFF
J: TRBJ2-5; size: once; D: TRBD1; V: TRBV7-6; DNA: TGTGCCAGCAGCGTACAGACAGGGTCCCAAGAGACCCAGTACTTC; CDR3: CASSVQTGSQETQYF
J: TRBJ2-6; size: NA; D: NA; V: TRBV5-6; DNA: TGTGCCAGCAGCCAGAATCCGACGGGGGCCAACGTCCTGACTTTC; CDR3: CASSQNPTGANVLTF
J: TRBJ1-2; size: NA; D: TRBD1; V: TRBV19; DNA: TGTGCCAGTAGTGGATACGGGACAGGGGAAGGCTACACCTTC; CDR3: CASSGYGTGEGYTF
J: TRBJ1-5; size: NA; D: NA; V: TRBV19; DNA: TGTGCCAGTAGTCTCAACCTTGGAGCGCCCCGGCCCCAGCATTTT; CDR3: CASSLNLGAPRPQHF
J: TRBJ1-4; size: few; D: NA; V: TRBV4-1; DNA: TGCGCCAGCAGCCAAGTCGGACGGGTAGATGAAAAACTGTTTTTT; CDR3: CASSQVGRVDEKLFF
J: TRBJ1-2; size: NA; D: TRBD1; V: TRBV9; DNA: TGTGCCAGCAGCCCCTCCCCGGACAGGGATGGCTACACCTTC; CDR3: CASSPSPDRDGYTF